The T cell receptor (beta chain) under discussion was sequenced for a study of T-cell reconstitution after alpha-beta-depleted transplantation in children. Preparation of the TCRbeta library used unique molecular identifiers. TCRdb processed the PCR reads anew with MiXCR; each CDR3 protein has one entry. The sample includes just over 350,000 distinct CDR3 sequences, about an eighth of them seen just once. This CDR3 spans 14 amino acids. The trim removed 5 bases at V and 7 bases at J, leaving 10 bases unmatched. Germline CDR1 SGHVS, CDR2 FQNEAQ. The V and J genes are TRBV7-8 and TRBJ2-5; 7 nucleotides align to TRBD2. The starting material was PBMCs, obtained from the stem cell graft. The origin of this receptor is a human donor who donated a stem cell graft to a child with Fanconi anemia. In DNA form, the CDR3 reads TGTGCCAGCAGCCCTAGAGCGGGGTCGGTGACCCAGTACTTC. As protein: CASSPRAGSVTQYF. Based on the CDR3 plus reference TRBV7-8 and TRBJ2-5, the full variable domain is GAGVSQSPRYKVAKRGQDVALRCDPISGHVSLFWYQQALGQGPEFLTYFQNEAQLDKSGLPSDRFFAERPEGSVSTLKIQRTQQEDSAVYLCASSPRAGSVTQYFGPGTRLLVL.